The 24 T cell receptor beta chains reported below all come from one sample, sequenced in a study of graft-versus-host responses after intestinal transplantation. Some clones are missing from TCRdb's copy, which holds only in-frame ones; the method was immunoSEQ multiplex PCR. The repertoire holds 15,000 or so clones, 70% to 85% seen once, with approximately 3.5% in the top ten. Both intraepithelial and lamina propria lymphocytes were released by processing graft tissue. The sequencing here drew on ileum tissue, taken 14 days after transplant. These receptors all come from a human patient who received an intestinal transplant, so some T cells may come from the graft donor.

V gene TRBV18 combines with J gene TRBJ2-3, with TRBD2 matching over 10 bases. Germline V CDR1 and CDR2: KGHSH, LQKENI. Losses at the gene ends were 6 bases for V and 2 bases for J; bases not matched to a gene: 8. The length of the CDR3 is 16 residues. The CDR3 nucleotides read TGTGCCAGCTCGCCCAGCACTAGCGGGGCCACAGATACGCAGTATTTT. This codes for CASSPSTSGATDTQYF.

The chain couples TRBV19 to TRBJ1-2, with TRBD1 matching over 11 bases. This CDR3 comprises 15 residues. V was pared by 7 bases and J by 5 bases, with 9 bases of the junction left unmatched. Germline lookup yields CDR1 LNHDA and CDR2 SQIVND (reference sequence). This CDR3 is CASTKKGQGGYGYTF. The CDR3 DNA follows: TGTGCCAGTACTAAAAAGGGACAGGGGGGATATGGCTACACCTTC.

The J gene is TRBJ2-7, the V gene TRBV19; 9 bases match TRBD1. The V and J ends lost 10 bases and 0 bases, in that order; junction bases with no gene match: 7. CDR3 length: 14 amino acids. Germline values: CDR1 LNHDA, CDR2 SQIVND (reference sequence). The CDR3 region has the DNA TGTGCCACATCCGGGACAGGGAGCTCCTACGAGCAGTACTTC. Translation: CATSGTGSSYEQYF. Full variable domain (outside the CDR3, taken from reference TRBV19 and TRBJ2-7): DGGITQSPKYLFRKEGQNVTLSCEQNLNHDAMYWYRQDPGQGLRLIYYSQIVNDFQKGDIAEGYSVSREKKESFPLTVTSAQKNPTAFYLCATSGTGSSYEQYFGPGTRLTVT.

This clone was seen only a few times. V gene TRBV25-1 combines with J gene TRBJ1-1, with no clear D. The CDR3 runs 13 residues. The ends were cut back, 8 bases at V and 0 bases at J, with 10 bases in the middle. Looked up from germline, CDR1 is MGHDK and CDR2 is SYGVNS. CDR3 in amino acids: CASRPDMNTEAFF. CDR3 in DNA: TGTGCCAGCCGACCCGACATGAACACTGAAGCTTTCTTT.

This chain joins TRBV2 and TRBJ2-1; 10 bases are a match to TRBD2. The CDR3 totals 15 residues. The trim removed 6 bases at V and 8 bases at J, leaving 10 bases unmatched. The germline V gene has CDR1 SNHLY and CDR2 FYNNEI. The CDR3 spells CASRVAVAGGHEQFF. DNA for the CDR3: TGTGCCAGCAGGGTGGCCGTAGCGGGGGGCCATGAGCAGTTCTTC.

This clone was observed a few times. The V call is TRBV4-1, the J call TRBJ1-1, with TRBD1 matching over 7 bases. There are 14 residues in the CDR3. V lost 4 bases and J lost 4; bases outside the gene matches: 6. The germline V gene encodes CDR1 MGHRA and CDR2 YSYEKL. For the CDR3, the DNA is TGCGCCAGCAGCCCTTCGACAGGGAGCACTGAAGCTTTCTTT. It translates to CASSPSTGSTEAFF.

V and J are TRBV5-4 and TRBJ1-1; 8 positions agree with TRBD1. Trimming took 1 base from V and 4 from J; bases not matched to a gene: 6. The CDR3 covers 15 residues. The germline V gene encodes CDR1 SGHNT and CDR2 YYREEE (reference sequence). CDR3 sequence (DNA): TGTGCCAGCAGCTTGATCGGACAGGGAGCCACTGAAGCTTTCTTT. It encodes CASSLIGQGATEAFF. Filled out from reference TRBV5-4 and TRBJ1-1, the complete variable domain reads ETGVTQSPTHLIKTRGQQVTLRCSSQSGHNTVSWYQQALGQGPQFIFQYYREEENGRGNFPPRFSGLQFPNYSSELNVNALELDDSALYLCASSLIGQGATEAFFGQGTRLTVV.

The CDR3 region has the DNA TGTGCCTGGAGCCCTCGGAGGGGTGAGCAGTTCTTC. Its protein product is CAWSPRRGEQFF. The chain uses TRBV30 and TRBJ2-1; TRBD2 is a possible D gene (6 bases). Trimming cost V 3 bases and J 9 bases, with 12 bases left between them. This CDR3 is built from 12 residues. CDR1 GTSNPN and CDR2 SVGIG come from the germline V gene (reference sequence).

The chain combines TRBV5-6 with TRBJ2-7; TRBD2 agrees at 10 bases. This CDR3 is built from 15 residues. The V gene's germline CDR1 is SGHDT and CDR2 YYEEEE. V dropped 3 bases and J dropped 2; count of bases not matched to a gene: 5. This chain's CDR3 is CASSSGTSVAYEQYF. The CDR3 DNA reads as TGTGCCAGCAGCTCAGGGACTAGCGTGGCCTACGAGCAGTACTTC. Based on the CDR3 plus reference TRBV5-6 and TRBJ2-7, the full variable domain is DAGVTQSPTHLIKTRGQQVTLRCSPKSGHDTVSWYQQALGQGPQFIFQYYEEEERQRGNFPDRFSGHQFPNYSSELNVNALLLGDSALYLCASSSGTSVAYEQYFGPGTRLTVT.

The chain links TRBV6-1 to TRBJ2-1; 8 nucleotides line up with TRBD1. The junction had 5 bases not matched to a gene; V was cut back by 0 bases and J by 1 base. Germline V gene lookup returns CDR1 MNHNS and CDR2 SASEGT. The CDR3 runs to 17 residues. CDR3 DNA: TGTGCCAGCAGTGAAGCGCCAGGGGGCCCGTCCTACAATGAGCAGTTCTTC. It specifies CASSEAPGGPSYNEQFF.

This clone was found a few times. The genes are TRBV5-1 and TRBJ1-1; D may be TRBD1 (6 bases). The V end lost 4 bases, the J end lost 1 base, and 11 bases lay between the germline ends. The CDR3 runs 14 residues. CDR1 and CDR2 (germline): SGHRS, YFSETQ. The CDR3: CASSGTGSNTEAFF. Written as DNA, the CDR3 is TGCGCCAGCAGCGGAACAGGGTCGAACACTGAAGCTTTCTTT.

The chain carries TRBV9 and TRBJ1-5; no clear D gene. The CDR3 has 15 residues. Looked up from germline, CDR1 is SGDLS and CDR2 is YYNGEE. V was clipped by 1 base and J by 0 bases, with 8 bases between them. Here the CDR3 reads CASSVLGNSNQPQHF. The CDR3 DNA is TGTGCCAGCAGCGTATTGGGAAATAGCAATCAGCCCCAGCATTTT.

A single count supports this clone. This chain uses TRBV7-2 with TRBJ2-5; the D is unclear. V dropped 6 bases and J dropped 4 bases, with 6 bases sitting between them. The CDR3 totals 11 residues. Germline loops: CDR1 SGHTA, CDR2 FQGNSA. As DNA, the CDR3 is TGTGCCAGCAGAGGCCCAGAGACCCAGTACTTC. Its protein is CASRGPETQYF.

V gene TRBV29-1 combines with J gene TRBJ2-5, with D maybe TRBD2 (5 bases). The V and J ends lost 5 bases and 7 bases respectively, with 14 bases between them. Germline V gene data show CDR1 as SQVTM and CDR2 as ANQGSEA. The CDR3 is made up of 12 amino acids. CDR3 DNA: TGCAGCGTTATCCCACTAGATCCGACCCAGTACTTC. Translating gives CSVIPLDPTQYF.

This clone was observed a handful of times. The chain couples TRBV29-1 to TRBJ1-4; D call uncertain. V lost 4 bases to trimming and J lost 3 bases, with 9 bases between them. The germline gives CDR1 SQVTM, CDR2 ANQGSEA. This CDR3 region has 13 residues. CDR3 DNA: TGCAGCGTTGGGAGGGCAGCTAATGAAAAACTGTTTTTT. It encodes CSVGRAANEKLFF.

The rearrangement joins TRBV4-1 to TRBJ2-5; 13 bases agree with TRBD2. The junction had 6 bases not matched to a gene; V was cut back by 4 bases and J by 4 bases. The CDR3 runs 16 residues. Looked up from germline, CDR1 is MGHRA and CDR2 is YSYEKL. The CDR3 protein is CASSRTSGGGTETQYF. DNA of the CDR3: TGCGCCAGCAGCCGGACTAGCGGGGGCGGGACAGAGACCCAGTACTTC.

By sample share, this clone is large. The chain uses TRBV10-1 and TRBJ2-7; D is perhaps TRBD1 (7 bases). From germline, CDR1 is WNHNN and CDR2 SYGVQD (reference sequence). The CDR3 has 13 residues. Trimming stripped 3 bases from V and 5 bases from J, with 11 bases between. The chain's CDR3 is CASSDQGEDEQYF. The CDR3 DNA reads as TGCGCCAGCAGTGATCAGGGGGAGGACGAGCAGTACTTC.

The rearrangement joins TRBV6-5 to TRBJ2-5, with D unclear. Trimming shortened V by 0 bases and J by 7 bases, and 6 bases separated the two germline ends. Germline CDR1 and CDR2: MNHEY and SVGAGI. The CDR3 sequence is 12 residues long. In DNA, the CDR3 is TGTGCCAGCAGTTACTCCACGGGGACCCAGTACTTC. Its protein is CASSYSTGTQYF.

The chain employs TRBV30 and TRBJ2-5; D unclear. Germline V lookup: CDR1 GTSNPN, CDR2 SVGIG (reference sequence). The CDR3 is 14 amino acids. Trimming shortened V by 4 bases and J by 1 base, and 13 bases separated the two germline ends. The CDR3 spells CAWKDSWLQETQYF. The DNA of the CDR3 is TGTGCCTGGAAGGATAGCTGGCTCCAAGAGACCCAGTACTTC.

This clone has only a few counts. As DNA, the CDR3 is TGTGCCAGCAGTTCCCCCCAAACGGGGGGCGGGGAGCTGTTTTTT. This codes for CASSSPQTGGGELFF. V is TRBV6-5 and J is TRBJ2-2; 7 nucleotides align to TRBD2. CDR3 length equals 15 residues. Germline values: CDR1 MNHEY, CDR2 SVGAGI. The V and J ends lost 4 bases and 7 bases, in that order; junction bases with no gene match: 9.

The V call is TRBV18, the J call TRBJ1-3, with TRBD1 as a possible D gene (6 bases). There are 16 residues in the CDR3. V was pared by 0 bases and J by 0 bases, with 9 bases between. From germline, CDR1 is KGHSH and CDR2 LQKENI. CDR3 residues: CASSPPQGSSGNTIYF. DNA of the CDR3: TGTGCCAGCTCACCACCTCAGGGGAGCTCTGGAAACACCATATATTTT.

The chain joins TRBV7-3 to TRBJ2-3, with a possible D match to TRBD2 (6 bases). CDR3 size: 14 residues. The germline V gene has CDR1 SGHTA and CDR2 FQGTGA. Trimming stripped 5 bases from V and 6 bases from J, with 15 bases between. CDR3 region: CASSPGGIGDTQYF. CDR3 coding DNA: TGTGCCAGCAGCCCTGGGGGGATTGGGGATACGCAGTATTTT. The whole variable domain, filled in from reference TRBV7-3 and TRBJ2-3, reads GAGVSQTPSNKVTEKGKYVELRCDPISGHTALYWYRQSLGQGPEFLIYFQGTGAADDSGLPNDRFFAVRPEGSVSTLKIQRTERGDSAVYLCASSPGGIGDTQYFGPGTRLTVL.

The chain carries TRBV4-1 and TRBJ2-7; D is possibly TRBD2 (5 bases). Trimming removed 1 base at V and 5 bases at J, with 15 bases between. Germline assignment: CDR1 MGHRA and CDR2 YSYEKL. The CDR3 extends over 15 amino acids. CDR3 in DNA: TGCGCCAGCAGCCAAGTAGGAAATTACGGGGACGAGCAGTACTTC. This translates into CASSQVGNYGDEQYF.

The chain carries TRBV7-3 and TRBJ1-1; no clear D. V gave up 2 bases and J gave up 4 bases, with 2 bases separating them. The CDR3 is made up of 11 amino acids. Germline V gives CDR1 SGHTA, CDR2 FQGTGA. CDR3 nucleotides: TGTGCCAGCAGCTTAGGCACTGAAGCTTTCTTT. Translating it yields CASSLGTEAFF.